This entry lists 32 T cell receptor beta chains sequenced from one sample in a study of T-cell memory formation after mild COVID-19. TCRdb fed the 5' RACE reads into MiXCR, producing one record per CDR3 protein. Among hundreds of thousands of distinct CDR3 sequences listed, 18% were seen once. The sample was PBMCs or a T cell subset sorted from them (not recorded which). All receptors come from an adult woman who had mild COVID-19 (a few samples of this study predate the infection). Cell type and time point are not known.

The rearrangement uses TRBV6-6 and TRBJ1-4; unclear D gene. Trimming pared 4 bases from V and 8 bases from J, leaving 11 bases between. The CDR3 contains 13 residues. Looked up from germline, CDR1 is MNHNY and CDR2 is SVGAGI (reference sequence). The CDR3 sequence is CASSSLRWEKLFF. CDR3 in DNA: TGTGCCAGCAGTTCGCTCCGGTGGGAAAAACTGTTTTTT.

CDR3 nucleotides: TGCGCCAGCAGCCAAGAAAGGGATCAGCCCCAGCATTTT. This codes for CASSQERDQPQHF. J is TRBJ1-5 and V is TRBV4-1; D is unclear. The CDR3 is 13 amino acids. Looked up from germline, CDR1 is MGHRA and CDR2 is YSYEKL. V lost 0 bases and J 5 bases, leaving 5 bases between the germline ends.

The chain uses TRBV7-2 and TRBJ1-4; tentative D call: TRBD1 (5 bases). The CDR3 is 16 amino acids. Looked up from germline, CDR1 is SGHTA and CDR2 is FQGNSA. Trimming removed 1 base at V and 4 bases at J, with 13 bases between. Here the CDR3 DNA reads TGTGCCAGCAGCTTAGTGGGGGGAGGACTTAATGAAAAACTGTTTTTT. Translated: CASSLVGGGLNEKLFF. Full variable domain (rest looked up from reference TRBV7-2 and TRBJ1-4): GAGVSQSPSNKVTEKGKDVELRCDPISGHTALYWYRQSLGQGLEFLIYFQGNSAPDKSGLPSDRFSAERTGGSVSTLTIQRTQQEDSAVYLCASSLVGGGLNEKLFFGSGTQLSVL.

This clonotype was detected a few times. The chain couples TRBV6-5 to TRBJ1-3, with D uncertain. CDR3 length: 13 amino acids. Germline assignment: CDR1 MNHEY and CDR2 SVGAGI. Trimming shortened V by 6 bases and J by 5 bases, and 11 bases separated the two germline ends. The CDR3 loop reads CASSPDGRNTIYF. In DNA, the CDR3 is TGTGCCAGCAGCCCGGACGGACGAAACACCATATATTTT.

V gene TRBV6-5 combines with J gene TRBJ1-2; tentatively, D is TRBD1 (6 bases). Germline V gives CDR1 MNHEY, CDR2 SVGAGI. There are 14 residues in the CDR3. Trimming took 5 bases from V and 4 from J, leaving 14 bases between them. The CDR3 here is CASSITGPSYGYTF. The CDR3 DNA reads TGTGCCAGCAGTATCACAGGGCCATCCTATGGCTACACCTTC.

This clonotype was recorded at least ten times. The V gene is TRBV5-1, the J gene TRBJ2-3; D uncertain. CDR1 SGHRS and CDR2 YFSETQ come from the germline V gene. The CDR3 runs to 13 residues. V lost 1 base, J lost 1 base, and 4 bases lay in between. CDR3 amino acids: CASSLPGTDTQYF. The CDR3 bases are TGCGCCAGCAGCTTGCCAGGCACAGATACGCAGTATTTT.

This clonotype was seen more than once but under ten times. The genes are TRBV12-3 or TRBV12-4 and TRBJ1-1; D is ambiguous. The CDR3 is 15 residues long. The V end lost 2 bases, the J end lost 6 bases, and 16 bases lay between the germline ends. The CDR3 bases are TGTGCCAGCAGTTTAAGTAGAATGGCCGAGGCTGAAGCTTTCTTT. This translates into CASSLSRMAEAEAFF.

A few counts support this clonotype. The chain is built from TRBV6-5 and TRBJ2-5; 7 bases map to TRBD1. V lost 6 bases to trimming and J lost 5 bases; unmatched junction nucleotides: 9. The CDR3 covers 14 residues. Germline V gives CDR1 MNHEY, CDR2 SVGAGI. The CDR3 here is CASSADRGLETQYF. CDR3 bases: TGTGCCAGCAGCGCGGATAGGGGGCTGGAGACCCAGTACTTC.

This clonotype turned up a few times. The rearrangement joins TRBV16 to TRBJ2-7, with a tentative D call TRBD2 (5 bases). CDR3 length: 15 amino acids. The V end was cut by 6 bases, the J end by 2 bases, with 17 bases between. Per the germline V gene, CDR1 is KGHSY and CDR2 is FQNENV. CDR3 sequence: CASSHASGSTYEQYF. In DNA, the CDR3 is TGTGCCAGCAGTCACGCGAGTGGGAGCACCTACGAGCAGTACTTC.

The V and J genes are TRBV7-3 and TRBJ1-2, with D possibly matching TRBD1 (6 bases). Germline loops: CDR1 SGHTA, CDR2 FQGTGA. The CDR3 runs to 19 residues. V was shortened by 0 bases and J by 1 base, with 21 bases between the two germline ends. The DNA for the CDR3 is TGTGCCAGCAGCTTAACCGGGACTGCCCTGGGGGGCCGTAACTATGGCTACACCTTC. Translating it yields CASSLTGTALGGRNYGYTF. The full variable domain, with the rest looked up from reference TRBV7-3 and TRBJ1-2, is GAGVSQTPSNKVTEKGKYVELRCDPISGHTALYWYRQSLGQGPEFLIYFQGTGAADDSGLPNDRFFAVRPEGSVSTLKIQRTERGDSAVYLCASSLTGTALGGRNYGYTFGSGTRLTVV.

Only a few counts were recorded for this clonotype. V is TRBV20-1 and J is TRBJ2-5; 8 nucleotides line up with TRBD1. The CDR3 is made up of 17 amino acids. With V trimmed by 1 base and J by 4 bases, 14 bases remained unmatched. Germline CDR1 DFQATT, CDR2 SNEGSKA (reference sequence). This CDR3 is CSARGTDRDRLLETQYF. CDR3 DNA: TGCAGTGCTAGAGGAACCGACCGGGACAGGTTATTAGAGACCCAGTACTTC.

This chain joins TRBV2 and TRBJ1-5; possibly TRBD1 for D (6 bases). The germline V gene encodes CDR1 SNHLY and CDR2 FYNNEI. CDR3 size: 17 residues. Between the trimmed V and J ends, which lost 3 bases and 0 bases, there was a span of 15 bases. CDR3 protein: CASSEGAPTYSNQPQHF. CDR3 bases: TGTGCCAGCAGTGAGGGGGCCCCTACCTATAGCAATCAGCCCCAGCATTTT.

V gene TRBV7-8 combines with J gene TRBJ1-5; no firm D call. The CDR3 runs 13 residues. V was shortened by 3 bases and J by 3 bases, with 6 bases between the two germline ends. Per the germline V gene, CDR1 is SGHVS and CDR2 is FQNEAQ. CDR3 loop: CASSLRNNQPQHF. DNA for the CDR3: TGTGCCAGCAGCTTGAGGAACAATCAGCCCCAGCATTTT. The full variable domain, completed using reference TRBV7-8 and TRBJ1-5, is GAGVSQSPRYKVAKRGQDVALRCDPISGHVSLFWYQQALGQGPEFLTYFQNEAQLDKSGLPSDRFFAERPEGSVSTLKIQRTQQEDSAVYLCASSLRNNQPQHFGDGTRLSIL.

This clonotype has a count of ten or more. The chain couples TRBV24-1 to TRBJ2-3; the D gene is possibly TRBD1 (6 bases). V dropped 7 bases and J dropped 0 bases, with 16 bases sitting between them. Germline V CDR1 and CDR2: KGHDR, SFDVKD. The CDR3 contains 16 residues. CDR3 loop: CATRATQGQSTDTQYF. The CDR3 DNA follows: TGTGCCACCAGGGCTACCCAGGGACAAAGCACAGATACGCAGTATTTT.

J is TRBJ2-1 and V is TRBV5-1; possibly TRBD1 or TRBD2 for D (8 bases each). Germline CDR1 and CDR2: SGHRS and YFSETQ. The V and J ends lost 4 bases and 1 base respectively, with 15 bases between them. This CDR3 has 16 amino acids. The CDR3, as DNA: TGCGCCAGCAGCACGGGAGGGACAGGTTCCTACAATGAGCAGTTCTTC. Translation gives CASSTGGTGSYNEQFF.

V gene TRBV11-2 combines with J gene TRBJ2-1; TRBD2 matches at 7 bases. The trim removed 3 bases at V and 9 bases at J, leaving 5 bases unmatched. The CDR3 has 13 residues. Germline CDR1 SGHAT, CDR2 FQNNGV. DNA of the CDR3: TGTGCCAGCAGCTTGGGGGGGAAAAGTGAGCAGTTCTTC. Protein sequence: CASSLGGKSEQFF.

The genes are TRBV3-1 and TRBJ1-1, with 12 bases matching TRBD1. Losses at the gene ends were 7 bases for V and 5 bases for J; bases not matched to a gene: 5. Germline lookup yields CDR1 LGHDT and CDR2 YNNKEL (reference sequence). This CDR3 region has 14 residues. CDR3: CASTQGQGATEAFF. The CDR3 DNA reads as TGTGCCAGCACCCAGGGACAGGGGGCAACTGAAGCTTTCTTT.

This clonotype has more than one count but fewer than ten. This chain's CDR3 is CSVEDQSDRGYLVDEQFF. The CDR3 nucleotides read TGCAGCGTTGAAGATCAGTCGGACAGGGGGTATTTGGTCGATGAGCAGTTCTTC. The rearrangement joins TRBV29-1 to TRBJ2-1; 10 bases align to TRBD1. Trimming removed 0 bases from V and 8 bases from J; junction bases left unmatched: 16. CDR1 is SQVTM, CDR2 ANQGSEA, per germline. This CDR3 is built from 18 residues.

This clonotype was seen at least ten times. V usage is TRBV5-5 and J usage is TRBJ2-3, with 7 bases identical to TRBD1. The length of the CDR3 is 16 residues. The germline gives CDR1 SGHKS, CDR2 YYEKEE (reference sequence). V trimming: 0 bases; J trimming: 2 bases; junction bases outside the gene matches: 6. This CDR3 reads CASSLAGTANTDTQYF. As DNA, the CDR3 is TGTGCCAGCAGCTTGGCCGGGACAGCCAACACAGATACGCAGTATTTT. The variable domain in full, completed from reference TRBV5-5 and TRBJ2-3, reads DAGVTQSPTHLIKTRGQQVTLRCSPISGHKSVSWYQQVLGQGPQFIFQYYEKEERGRGNFPDRFSARQFPNYSSELNVNALLLGDSALYLCASSLAGTANTDTQYFGPGTRLTVL.

This clonotype has a count of ten or more. J is TRBJ2-5 and V is TRBV12-3 or TRBV12-4, with D maybe TRBD1 (5 bases). The CDR3 contains 15 residues. The V gene lost 3 bases and the J gene lost 0 bases, with 11 bases spanning the gap. The chain's CDR3 is CASSFSTEYQETQYF. CDR3 sequence (DNA): TGTGCCAGCAGTTTTTCGACAGAGTACCAAGAGACCCAGTACTTC.

This clonotype turned up a few times. The CDR3 region has the DNA TGTGCCAGCAGCGTTTATAGCGGGGTCCGCACAGATACGCAGTATTTT. Protein: CASSVYSGVRTDTQYF. J is TRBJ2-3 and V is TRBV3-1; TRBD2 matches 8 bases. V trimming: 5 bases; J trimming: 1 base; junction bases outside the gene matches: 8. Germline V gene lookup returns CDR1 LGHDT and CDR2 YNNKEL (reference sequence). The CDR3 covers 16 residues.

This clonotype was seen ten or more times. The chain is built from TRBV7-2 and TRBJ2-7; 9 nucleotides match TRBD1. There are 14 residues in the CDR3. J was trimmed by 3 bases and V by 5 bases; bases with no gene match: 5. Germline V CDR1 and CDR2: SGHTA, FQGNSA. The chain's CDR3 is CASSLSGQGYEQYF. Written as DNA, the CDR3 is TGTGCCAGCAGCCTATCGGGACAGGGCTACGAGCAGTACTTC.

This clonotype has only a few counts. V is TRBV6-5 and J is TRBJ1-4, with 8 positions matching TRBD1. The V segment lost 4 bases and the J segment 6 bases; nucleotides outside the gene matches: 4. Germline assignment: CDR1 MNHEY and CDR2 SVGAGI. This CDR3 comprises 14 residues. CDR3 bases: TGTGCCAGCAGTTCTGGACAGGGCGATGAAAAACTGTTTTTT. It is translated as CASSSGQGDEKLFF.

The chain is built from TRBV15 and TRBJ1-5; no definite D call. The CDR3 is 17 amino acids. Germline assignment: CDR1 LNHNV and CDR2 YYDKDF (reference sequence). Trimming pared 0 bases from V and 0 bases from J, leaving 12 bases between. The CDR3 bases are TGTGCCACCAGCAGAGAGGGAAACAGAAATAGCAATCAGCCCCAGCATTTT. Encoded protein: CATSREGNRNSNQPQHF.

V gene TRBV6-2 or TRBV6-3 combines with J gene TRBJ1-1; D uncertain. The V gene lost 5 bases and the J gene lost 3 bases, with 22 bases spanning the gap. The germline V gene encodes CDR1 MNHEY and CDR2 SVGEGT. This CDR3 spans 17 amino acids. In DNA, the CDR3 is TGTGCCAGCAGTCCCGTACGGAGGGTAAGGGAGGACACTGAAGCTTTCTTT. It yields the protein CASSPVRRVREDTEAFF.

This clonotype has a handful of counts. The V gene is TRBV7-2, the J gene TRBJ2-3, with D maybe TRBD2 (5 bases). The CDR3 is 15 residues long. Germline V gene sequence: CDR1 SGHTA, CDR2 FQGNSA. Trimming removed 2 bases from V and 0 bases from J, with 9 bases in between. The CDR3 loop is CASSLKDSSTDTQYF. CDR3 DNA: TGTGCCAGCAGCTTAAAGGACTCTAGCACAGATACGCAGTATTTT.

The chain carries TRBV7-2 and TRBJ1-1; no firm D call. Germline CDR1 is SGHTA and CDR2 is FQGNSA. Trimming cost V 5 bases and J 11 bases, with 12 bases left between them. CDR3 length: 11 residues. The CDR3 bases are TGTGCCAGCAGCCGAGAGCGGGGTGCTTTCTTT. Encoded protein: CASSRERGAFF.

On this clonotype: An end of the junction differs from the germline gene, which may be a read error. This sequence joins TRBV9 and TRBJ2-1, with D uncertain. The CDR3 is 15 residues long. The germline V gene encodes CDR1 SGDLS and CDR2 YYNGEE. CDR3 nucleotide sequence: TGTGCCAGCGGCGTCGAACCACACCCCGGGCATGAGCAGTTCTTC. Translation: CASGVEPHPGHEQFF.

The chain joins TRBV6-5 to TRBJ1-6, with D possibly TRBD1 on 5 matching bases. In germline, CDR1 is MNHEY, CDR2 SVGAGI. V lost 5 bases and J 9 bases, leaving 17 bases between the germline ends. This CDR3 is 15 amino acids long. As DNA, the CDR3 is TGTGCCAGCAGTGATTCACCCCGGGGGAGTTCACCCCTCCACTTT. Encoded protein: CASSDSPRGSSPLHF.

There are a few counts of this clonotype. This chain uses TRBV6-2 or TRBV6-3 with TRBJ1-1; 7 nucleotides match TRBD1. CDR3 size: 15 residues. Germline CDR1 and CDR2: MNHEY and SVGEGT. Germline trimming cut 7 bases from V and 0 bases from J; bases unmatched to any gene: 8. The CDR3, as DNA: TGTGCCAGCATCCCTACAGGGGCCTTGAACACTGAAGCTTTCTTT. Translating it yields CASIPTGALNTEAFF.

This chain links TRBV19 with TRBJ2-2, with 10 positions matching TRBD2. This CDR3 is built from 15 residues. V trimming: 8 bases; J trimming: 4 bases; junction bases outside the gene matches: 7. Germline CDR1 LNHDA, CDR2 SQIVND (reference sequence). The CDR3: CASRRAGGLTGELFF. In DNA form, the CDR3 reads TGTGCCAGTCGGAGAGCGGGGGGGCTCACCGGGGAGCTGTTTTTT.

This clonotype has more than one count but fewer than ten. The chain uses TRBV7-9 and TRBJ2-6, with TRBD1 matching 8 bases. The CDR3 has 19 amino acids. J was trimmed by 0 bases and V by 3 bases; bases with no gene match: 10. The germline gives CDR1 SEHNR, CDR2 FQNEAQ (reference sequence). The CDR3 DNA is TGTGCCAGCAGCTTCGACAGGGGCCCATTGAACTCTGGGGCCAACGTCCTGACTTTC. Translating it yields CASSFDRGPLNSGANVLTF.